This T cell receptor beta chain appears in the sequencing data of a study of early T cells in non-severe SARS-CoV-2 infection (dated by TCRdb to the early 2020s). Regarding the study in general: Because TCR sequencing was done on bulk RNA from unsorted whole blood, the alpha and beta chains could not be paired. What the authors observed across the whole study: Matching against VDJdb was skewed toward anti-spike CD8 responses, likely underestimated virus-specific expansions, and missed private and CD4 specificities.

A case-control design nested within a healthcare worker cohort in London, UK, was used, with weekly nasopharyngeal swab PCR tests and blood sampling performed. Healthcare workers were recruited during the week of the UK lockdown, between 23 and 31 March 2020, and followed weekly for up to roughly 15 weeks. V is cut by 3 bases and J by 5 bases, and the space between the germline ends is 11 bases. The CDR3 covers 13 residues, taking in both the cysteine and the phenylalanine. The CDR3 DNA has 39 bases and is translated from base 1. The germline V gene provides CDR1 SGHDT and CDR2 YYEEEE. Libraries were prepared through 5' RACE. Sequenced on a NextSeq 500. Unique molecular identifiers were attached to individual cDNA molecules in the TCR library protocol so that sequencing error and PCR bias could be corrected. Sequencing covered both TCR alpha and beta chains, and within each sample the abundances of alpha and beta sequences were tightly co-correlated. As for the original processing: Decombinator V4 was used to annotate TCR sequences for V gene, J gene and CDR3. Expanded TCRs were defined as changing significantly between any two time points under a Poisson model with p below 0.0001. TCR abundances were normalised to the total number of TCRs sequenced per sample and expressed as counts per million. TRAV1-2 paired with TRAJ12, TRAJ20 or TRAJ33 defined MAIT TCRs, while TRAV10 paired with TRAJ18 defined iNKT TCRs. VDJdb, accessed on 1 November 2021, was searched for TCRs annotated for CMV, EBV and SARS-CoV-2, and TCRs annotated for more than one antigen were excluded. TCRdb's own reprocessing of the public reads used fastp at Q25 and MiXCR and kept productive beta chains. Each record represents a unique CDR3 protein, reported with the most common genes and DNA among its rows. TCRdb assigned the V and J calls; the authors' analysis was not used. The sample table lists around 26,000 distinct CDR3 sequences, roughly 4.8% of them with a count of one. The ten most abundant clones make up under 7% of the sample.

The table lists this clonotype with many counts. It lacks a known antigen. Per-base quality was not reported, and no clone a single base away is much larger than it. The receptor comes from an adult who was a healthcare worker with PCR-confirmed SARS-CoV-2 infection or an uninfected control (not recorded which). The chain joins TRBV5-6 to TRBJ1-1; matching of 6 bases hints at TRBD1 as the D gene. Input material: whole blood. The CDR3 protein sequence reads: CASSWGQGTEAFF. The base sequence is TGTGCCAGCAGCTGGGGGCAGGGAACTGAAGCTTTCTTT. With the portions outside the CDR3 filled from the reference TRBV5-6 and TRBJ1-1 genes, the complete variable region becomes DAGVTQSPTHLIKTRGQQVTLRCSPKSGHDTVSWYQQALGQGPQFIFQYYEEEERQRGNFPDRFSGHQFPNYSSELNVNALLLGDSALYLCASSWGQGTEAFFGQGTRLTVV.